This T cell receptor (beta chain) was recovered during a study of T cells after yellow fever vaccination. TCRdb reprocessed the 5' RACE reads with MiXCR, giving one entry per CDR3 protein. Among about 45,000 distinct CDR3 sequences, about 6.8% were seen once, and the ten largest hold 15%. Broader study findings: In FACS-sorted repertoires, abundant clonotypes from the bulk population could appear as contaminants. Weaker overall, the secondary response nonetheless peaked faster (day 5 versus 15). Among primary-vaccination clones, most reappeared after the booster, at around 97% for CD4 and roughly 88% for CD8.

CDR1 and CDR2 (germline): DFQATT, SNEGSKA (reference sequence). CDR3 size: 19 residues. With V trimmed by 2 bases and J by 3 bases, 17 bases remained unmatched. The sample was CD8+ T cells not binding an NS4B(214-222) dextramer, sorted from PBMCs, taken 45 days after the yellow fever booster vaccination. The chain employs TRBV20-1 and TRBJ1-1; TRBD1 matches at 11 bases. This TCR was sampled from a man aged 30 to 45 who received the YFV17D yellow fever vaccine. Here the CDR3 DNA reads TGCAGTGCTAGACCGCAGATCGGACAGGGGGCGAAGAGGGACACTGAAGCTTTCTTT. This gives the protein CSARPQIGQGAKRDTEAFF.